Below, 27 T cell receptor beta chains from the same sample are listed, as sequenced in a study of blood T cell repertoires in COVID-19. Clones were sequenced by immunoSEQ multiplex PCR, and TCRdb holds only the in-frame ones, with some missing. Of 200,000 to 250,000 clones detected, 70% to 90% appear once; the ten largest clones hold 9.5% to 15%. The sequencing input was peripheral blood. The origin of the receptors is a young woman who had recovered from COVID-19.

V is TRBV10-3 and J is TRBJ1-6; 9 nucleotides match TRBD1. The CDR3 length is 14 residues. Germline V gives CDR1 ENHRY, CDR2 SYGVKD. Losses at the gene ends were 6 bases for V and 6 bases for J; bases not matched to a gene: 3. CDR3 region: CAISTGGSNSPLHF. DNA of the CDR3: TGTGCCATCAGCACAGGGGGCAGTAATTCACCCCTCCACTTT.

The V and J genes are TRBV28 and TRBJ2-7, with 9 bases aligning to TRBD1. This CDR3 is built from 18 residues. In germline, CDR1 is MDHEN, CDR2 SYDVKM. Germline trimming cut 1 base from V and 6 bases from J; bases unmatched to any gene: 16. The CDR3 reads CASSLSEGGTGPFAEQYF. The CDR3, as DNA: TGTGCCAGCAGTTTATCAGAAGGGGGGACAGGGCCTTTCGCCGAGCAGTACTTC.

CDR3 sequence (DNA): TGTGCCAGCAGCCGCCGTACTCGGCGGGAGCAGTACTTC. Amino acid sequence: CASSRRTRREQYF. The chain uses TRBV14 and TRBJ2-7; D unclear. The ends were cut back, 4 bases at V and 7 bases at J, with 14 bases in the middle. The CDR3 has 13 amino acids. Germline-derived CDR1 and CDR2 are SGHDN and FVKESK.

The CDR3 DNA reads as TGTGCCAGCTCACTTGGGACGGGGGTGAACACTGAAGCTTTCTTT. Protein: CASSLGTGVNTEAFF. The chain is built from TRBV18 and TRBJ1-1; tentatively, D is TRBD1 (5 bases). Between the trimmed V and J ends, which lost 4 bases and 0 bases, there was a span of 12 bases. The CDR3 is made up of 15 amino acids. Germline CDR1 is KGHSH and CDR2 is LQKENI.

This chain connects TRBV12-5 to TRBJ1-5; D not resolved. CDR1 LGHNT and CDR2 FRNRAP come from the germline V gene. The V end lost 3 bases, the J end lost 0 bases, and 3 bases lay between the germline ends. The CDR3 covers 13 residues. CDR3 in amino acids: CASGFNSNQPQHF. CDR3 in DNA: TGTGCTAGTGGTTTTAATAGCAATCAGCCCCAGCATTTT. Supplemented by reference TRBV12-5 and TRBJ1-5, the full variable domain reads DARVTQTPRHKVTEMGQEVTMRCQPILGHNTVFWYRQTMMQGLELLAYFRNRAPLDDSGMPKDRFSAEMPDATLATLKIQPSEPRDSAVYFCASGFNSNQPQHFGDGTRLSIL.

The chain recombines TRBV5-6 with TRBJ2-1; possibly TRBD1 for D (5 bases). V dropped 4 bases and J dropped 4 bases, with 9 bases sitting between them. Germline CDR1 and CDR2: SGHDT and YYEEEE. CDR3 length equals 13 residues. CDR3 sequence: CASSGSGYNEQFF. CDR3 DNA: TGTGCCAGCAGCGGGTCAGGGTACAATGAGCAGTTCTTC.

This chain links TRBV19 with TRBJ2-2; TRBD1 might be the D (5 bases). CDR1 is LNHDA, CDR2 SQIVND, per germline (reference sequence). The length of the CDR3 is 14 residues. V was shortened by 5 bases and J by 4 bases, with 11 bases between the two germline ends. The CDR3 loop reads CASSGAGFTGELFF. The CDR3 DNA reads TGTGCCAGTAGTGGGGCAGGGTTCACCGGGGAGCTGTTTTTT.

The V call is TRBV3-1 (or the pseudogene TRBV3-2), the J call TRBJ2-2; D gene ambiguous. CDR3 length equals 17 residues. Trimming took off 0 bases at V and 5 bases at J, with 16 bases between the two ends. Per germline, CDR1 LGHDT and CDR2 YNNKEL (reference sequence). CDR3 bases: TGTGCCAGCAGCCAAGATCACGGGTCGATAGAGACCGGGGAGCTGTTTTTT. Translation gives CASSQDHGSIETGELFF.

This chain uses TRBV18 with TRBJ1-5; tentatively, D is TRBD1 (5 bases). There are 14 residues in the CDR3. Germline V gives CDR1 KGHSH, CDR2 LQKENI. Trimming took off 3 bases at V and 3 bases at J, with 9 bases between the two ends. CDR3 region: CASSPRQSNQPQHF. DNA for the CDR3: TGTGCCAGCTCACCCCGACAGTCCAATCAGCCCCAGCATTTT.

J is TRBJ2-7 and V is TRBV5-5; D might be TRBD1 (6 bases). Trimming left V 1 base short and J 2 bases short, with 13 bases between. CDR1 and CDR2 from the germline V gene are SGHKS and YYEKEE (reference sequence). This CDR3 is built from 15 residues. The CDR3 region has the DNA TGTGCCAGCAGCTTGACCGGACAGCAAACCTACGAGCAGTACTTC. Translated, it gives CASSLTGQQTYEQYF.

The genes are TRBV4-1 and TRBJ2-7, with D perhaps matching TRBD2 (6 bases). The V end was cut by 1 base, the J end by 7 bases, with 26 bases between. Germline V gene data show CDR1 as MGHRA and CDR2 as YSYEKL. The CDR3 runs to 18 residues. The CDR3 nucleotides read TGCGCCAGCAGCCAAGTTGGGACCTGGGACTCCTTTAACGGGGAGCAGTACTTC. Its protein product is CASSQVGTWDSFNGEQYF.

This rearrangement joins TRBV4-1 to TRBJ1-1; D not certain. V lost 1 base and J lost 4, with 7 bases in between. Per the germline V gene, CDR1 is MGHRA and CDR2 is YSYEKL. CDR3 length equals 13 residues. In nucleotides, the CDR3 is TGCGCCAGCAGCCAAGTCCCTCGCACTGAAGCTTTCTTT. It yields the protein CASSQVPRTEAFF.

The genes are TRBV5-4 and TRBJ1-4; no clear D. Germline CDR1 reads SGHNT; CDR2 reads YYREEE (reference sequence). CDR3 length equals 15 residues. V lost 4 bases to trimming and J lost 4 bases, with 14 bases between them. The CDR3 DNA sequence: TGTGCCAGCAGCATGGGCGGAAGAAGTAATGAAAAACTGTTTTTT. It codes for CASSMGGRSNEKLFF. The full variable domain, rest sourced from reference TRBV5-4 and TRBJ1-4, is ETGVTQSPTHLIKTRGQQVTLRCSSQSGHNTVSWYQQALGQGPQFIFQYYREEENGRGNFPPRFSGLQFPNYSSELNVNALELDDSALYLCASSMGGRSNEKLFFGSGTQLSVL.

The J gene is TRBJ2-5, the V gene TRBV14; TRBD2 matches at 8 bases. Germline CDR1 reads SGHDN; CDR2 reads FVKESK. The CDR3 extends over 15 amino acids. V trimming: 3 bases; J trimming: 5 bases; junction bases outside the gene matches: 8. The CDR3, as DNA: TGTGCCAGCAGCCACAGCGGGAGTAGAGGGGAGACCCAGTACTTC. This sequence encodes CASSHSGSRGETQYF.

This rearrangement joins TRBV11-2 to TRBJ2-3; maybe TRBD1 (6 bases). Germline CDR1 is SGHAT and CDR2 is FQNNGV. The V and J ends lost 0 bases and 5 bases respectively, with 15 bases between them. There are 16 residues in the CDR3. The CDR3 loop reads CASSLDRTGLGDTQYF. CDR3 DNA sequence: TGTGCCAGCAGCTTAGATCGAACAGGGCTTGGAGATACGCAGTATTTT. The complete variable domain, with remaining parts taken from reference TRBV11-2 and TRBJ2-3, reads EAGVAQSPRYKIIEKRQSVAFWCNPISGHATLYWYQQILGQGPKLLIQFQNNGVVDDSQLPKDRFSAERLKGVDSTLKIQPAKLEDSAVYLCASSLDRTGLGDTQYFGPGTRLTVL.

The V call is TRBV5-1, the J call TRBJ1-6; 8 bases fit TRBD1. The germline gives CDR1 SGHRS, CDR2 YFSETQ. V dropped 4 bases and J dropped 3; count of bases not matched to a gene: 6. The CDR3 runs to 16 residues. CDR3 sequence (DNA): TGCGCCAGCAGCCGGGGACAGGTTGACTATAATTCACCCCTCCACTTT. Translating gives CASSRGQVDYNSPLHF.

The genes are TRBV4-2 and TRBJ1-6, with 10 nucleotides matching TRBD1. Trimming took 1 base from V and 5 from J; bases not matched to a gene: 2. The CDR3 is 16 amino acids. Germline lookup yields CDR1 LGHNA and CDR2 YNFKEQ. The CDR3 reads CASSQAGTGDNSPLHF. CDR3 coding DNA: TGTGCCAGCAGCCAAGCCGGGACAGGGGATAATTCACCCCTCCACTTT.

This CDR3 reads CASSKSDPGLVNEQFF. The CDR3 DNA follows: TGTGCCAGCAGTAAATCTGACCCGGGACTAGTCAATGAGCAGTTCTTC. The chain links TRBV6-2 or TRBV6-3 to TRBJ2-1, with TRBD2 matching 8 bases. This CDR3 contains 16 residues. In germline, CDR1 is MNHEY, CDR2 SVGEGT. V shed 5 bases and J 6 bases; nucleotides not matched to a gene: 12.

The rearrangement joins TRBV3-1 (or the pseudogene TRBV3-2) to TRBJ1-1; 8 bases are a match to TRBD1. CDR3 size: 17 residues. The trim removed 4 bases at V and 0 bases at J, leaving 10 bases unmatched. Germline CDR1 reads LGHDT; CDR2 reads YNNKEL (reference sequence). The CDR3 region is CASSPDRGQSMNTEAFF. CDR3 nucleotides: TGTGCCAGCAGCCCCGACAGGGGACAGAGTATGAACACTGAAGCTTTCTTT.

This clone was counted a few times. This chain joins TRBV9 and TRBJ1-2; D remains ambiguous. The CDR3 covers 15 residues. Germline V CDR1 and CDR2: SGDLS, YYNGEE. The germline V and J ends were trimmed by 0 bases and 3 bases, with 12 bases remaining between them. The CDR3 nucleotides are TGTGCCAGCAGCGTAGGGTCGGGTAAGGACTATGGCTACACCTTC. This gives the protein CASSVGSGKDYGYTF.

The V and J genes are TRBV7-2 and TRBJ2-1; 7 bases align to TRBD1. The CDR3 runs to 15 residues. Germline CDR1 and CDR2: SGHTA and FQGNSA. The ends lost 4 bases at V and 5 bases at J; junction bases unmatched: 8. CDR3 protein: CASSSTEGANNEQFF. DNA for the CDR3: TGTGCCAGCAGCTCTACTGAGGGGGCGAACAATGAGCAGTTCTTC. The whole variable domain, filled in from reference TRBV7-2 and TRBJ2-1, reads GAGVSQSPSNKVTEKGKDVELRCDPISGHTALYWYRQSLGQGLEFLIYFQGNSAPDKSGLPSDRFSAERTGGSVSTLTIQRTQQEDSAVYLCASSSTEGANNEQFFGPGTRLTVL.

This chain connects TRBV28 to TRBJ1-1; no firm D call. V was shortened by 5 bases and J by 1 base, with 11 bases between the two germline ends. The V gene's germline CDR1 is MDHEN and CDR2 SYDVKM. CDR3 length: 14 residues. The CDR3 bases are TGTGCCAGCAGTCCCCAGTTAACGAACACTGAAGCTTTCTTT. Translated: CASSPQLTNTEAFF. Combining the CDR3 with reference TRBV28 and TRBJ1-1 gives the whole variable domain DVKVTQSSRYLVKRTGEKVFLECVQDMDHENMFWYRQDPGLGLRLIYFSYDVKMKEKGDIPEGYSVSREKKERFSLILESASTNQTSMYLCASSPQLTNTEAFFGQGTRLTVV.

The CDR3: CAWSWSVSYNSPLHF. In nucleotides, the CDR3 is TGTGCCTGGAGTTGGAGTGTTTCCTATAATTCACCCCTCCACTTT. V and J are TRBV30 and TRBJ1-6; D is uncertain. The CDR3 consists of 15 residues. Trimming took 2 bases from V and 1 from J, leaving 9 bases between them. Germline CDR1 and CDR2: GTSNPN and SVGIG (reference sequence).

The V gene is TRBV9, the J gene TRBJ2-1; D gene ambiguous. The CDR3 loop spans 13 amino acids. Germline-derived CDR1 and CDR2 are SGDLS and YYNGEE. V was shortened by 0 bases and J by 12 bases, with 13 bases between the two germline ends. CDR3 DNA sequence: TGTGCCAGCAGCGTAGATACTCCTTTTGGGCAGTTCTTC. Residues: CASSVDTPFGQFF.

The rearrangement uses TRBV9 and TRBJ1-1; D call uncertain. Trimming took 4 bases from V and 1 from J, leaving 14 bases between them. The CDR3 length is 15 residues. CDR1 SGDLS and CDR2 YYNGEE come from the germline V gene. The CDR3 loop reads CASSPIRLGNTEAFF. CDR3 bases: TGTGCCAGCAGCCCCATTCGTCTAGGGAACACTGAAGCTTTCTTT. The variable domain in full, with the rest retrieved from reference TRBV9 and TRBJ1-1, is DSGVTQTPKHLITATGQRVTLRCSPRSGDLSVYWYQQSLDQGLQFLIQYYNGEERAKGNILERFSAQQFPDLHSELNLSSLELGDSALYFCASSPIRLGNTEAFFGQGTRLTVV.

V usage is TRBV6-5 and J usage is TRBJ2-5, with TRBD2 matching 13 bases. CDR3 length: 16 residues. Germline V gives CDR1 MNHEY, CDR2 SVGAGI. V shed 2 bases and J 3 bases; nucleotides not matched to a gene: 3. The CDR3 loop is CASSYLGLAGEETQYF. DNA of the CDR3: TGTGCCAGCAGTTACCTCGGACTAGCGGGAGAAGAGACCCAGTACTTC.

In DNA form, the CDR3 reads TGCAGCGTTAACGTAGCGGGAGTTGCGTTCTTC. This encodes CSVNVAGVAFF. This chain joins TRBV29-1 and TRBJ2-1; 9 bases match TRBD2. V shed 5 bases and J 15 bases; nucleotides not matched to a gene: 8. CDR3 length: 11 residues. Germline-derived CDR1 and CDR2 are SQVTM and ANQGSEA.